This T cell receptor beta chain was identified in a study of Graves' ophthalmopathy and Graves' hyperthyroidism. The CDR3 sequence is 15 residues long. CDR1 and CDR2 (germline): MNHNS, SASEGT. V shed 2 bases and J shed 2 bases, with 13 bases lying between them. Investigators amplified TCR beta CDR3 regions from RNA transcripts. A first-round RT-PCR used HTBI primers, followed by a second-round multiplex PCR. TCRdb reanalysed the multiplex PCR reads using MiXCR and keeps one entry per CDR3 protein. The sample shows roughly 420,000 distinct CDR3 sequences, roughly 20% of them seen only once. The TCR sequence derives from a woman in her late teens or twenties with stable Graves' hyperthyroidism. The sample was peripheral blood. This chain connects TRBV6-1 to TRBJ2-7; D possibly uses TRBD1 or TRBD2 (5 bases each). CDR3 nucleotide sequence: TGTGCCAGCAGTGAATCGACAGCGGTAACCTACGAGCAGTACTTC. It yields the protein CASSESTAVTYEQYF.